This T cell receptor (beta chain) comes out of a study of beta chain features in type 1 diabetes. V lost 9 bases and J lost 2, with 16 bases in between. The germline V gene has CDR1 SGHRS and CDR2 YFSETQ. The CDR3 has 14 residues. Study-level results: Among all four CD4+ subsets, Type 1 diabetes patients had TCRB CDR3s that were moderately but significantly shorter.

As every portion of the isolated RNA was reverse transcribed, the sequencing read expressed TCRB transcripts. Data came from immunoSEQ multiplex PCR; TCRdb stores just in-frame clones and leaves some out. The sample shows 160,000 or so clones, roughly 10% of them seen only once. Comments on this clone: Its antigen is as yet unknown.

The clonotype originates from a woman aged 25 to 39 with type 1 diabetes. V usage is TRBV5-1 and J usage is TRBJ2-3; TRBD1 might be the D (5 bases). The sample taken for sequencing was central memory CD4+ T cells from blood. As DNA, the CDR3 is TGCGCCACCTCGAATTCAGGGAACACAGATACGCAGTATTTT. Its protein is CATSNSGNTDTQYF.